This T cell receptor beta chain was sequenced for a study of T-cell reconstitution after alpha-beta-depleted transplantation in children. Study-wide findings and caveats: Some patients owed their high day-60 TCRbeta diversity to surviving recipient T cells and thymic progenitors. Several hundred expanded graft clones reportedly were the source of alpha-beta T cells about two months after transplant. T-cell counts and diversity at one year post-transplant came mainly from newly produced T cells.

This clonotype has only a few counts. The antigen is unknown. The germline gives CDR1 SEHNR, CDR2 FQNEAQ (reference sequence). The CDR3 has 10 amino acids. The germline V and J ends were trimmed by 4 bases and 7 bases, with 4 bases remaining between them. Unique molecular identifiers were incorporated when the TCRbeta library was constructed. TCRdb reprocessed the PCR reads with MiXCR, giving one entry per CDR3 protein. The table lists 250,000 to 400,000 distinct CDR3 sequences, approximately 20% of them singletons. The sample in question was PBMCs, mostly from graft donor cells, obtained 180 days after TCRalphabeta/CD19-depleted stem cell transplant. The TCR sequence derives from a male patient between 10 and 17 years old who had a stem cell transplant for acute lymphoblastic leukemia, so the T cells may come from the graft donor. The chain joins TRBV7-9 to TRBJ1-1, with unresolved D. Here the CDR3 reads CASSSSEAFF. The CDR3 nucleotides are TGTGCCAGCAGCTCCAGTGAAGCTTTCTTT.